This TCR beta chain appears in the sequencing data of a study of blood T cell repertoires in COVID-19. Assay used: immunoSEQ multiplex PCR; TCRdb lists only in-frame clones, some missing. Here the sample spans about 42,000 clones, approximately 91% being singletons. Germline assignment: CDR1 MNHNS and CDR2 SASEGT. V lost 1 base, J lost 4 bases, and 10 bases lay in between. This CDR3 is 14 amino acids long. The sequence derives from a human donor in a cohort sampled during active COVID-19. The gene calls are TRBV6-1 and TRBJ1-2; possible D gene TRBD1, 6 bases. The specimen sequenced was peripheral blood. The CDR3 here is CASSEGLTGYGYTF. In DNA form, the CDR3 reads TGTGCCAGCAGTGAAGGCCTGACAGGCTATGGCTACACCTTC.